This T cell receptor (beta chain) is drawn from a study of shared clonotypes between healthy human individuals. An assay was performed, and its level was deep. Genomic DNA of every subset was divided equally among multiple immunoSEQ plates. The table came from immunoSEQ multiplex PCR; TCRdb's copy has only in-frame clones and leaves some out. The sample carries roughly 1 million clones, roughly 80% recorded once. Worth noting for this clone: What it binds is unknown. A much larger clone lies a single base off, so this may be a read error.

The CDR3 runs 13 residues. Germline-derived CDR1 and CDR2 are MNHNS and SASEGT. With 7 bases removed from V and 1 base from J, the gap between germline ends came to 8 bases. Participating donors were healthy, HIV-negative adults free of recent acute infections or vaccinations. Findings of the study overall: Among the subsets, naive ones generally showed larger estimated richness than memory ones.

This receptor was taken from a man younger than 35 in good health. Sequencing was performed on memory CD4+ T cells sorted from blood. Noted subset: CD45RA-negative fraction. The genes are TRBV6-1 and TRBJ1-5; D uncertain. Here the CDR3 reads CASKGMSNQPQHF. In DNA form, the CDR3 reads TGTGCCAGCAAGGGCATGAGCAATCAGCCCCAGCATTTT.